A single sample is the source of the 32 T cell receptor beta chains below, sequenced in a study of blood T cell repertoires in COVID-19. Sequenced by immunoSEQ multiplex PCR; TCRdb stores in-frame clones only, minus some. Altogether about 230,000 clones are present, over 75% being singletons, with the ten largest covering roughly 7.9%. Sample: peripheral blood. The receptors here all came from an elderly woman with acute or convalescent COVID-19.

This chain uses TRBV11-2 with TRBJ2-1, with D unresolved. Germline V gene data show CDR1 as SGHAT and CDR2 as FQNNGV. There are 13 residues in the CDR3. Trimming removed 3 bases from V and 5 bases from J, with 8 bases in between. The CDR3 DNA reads TGTGCCAGCAGCTTGAGTTCCAACAATGAGCAGTTCTTC. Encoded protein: CASSLSSNNEQFF.

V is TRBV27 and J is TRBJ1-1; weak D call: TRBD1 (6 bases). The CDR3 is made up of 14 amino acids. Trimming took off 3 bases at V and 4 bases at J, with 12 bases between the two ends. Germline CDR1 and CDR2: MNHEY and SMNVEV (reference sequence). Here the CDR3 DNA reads TGTGCCAGCAGTTTGTCACAGGGCGGCACTGAAGCTTTCTTT. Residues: CASSLSQGGTEAFF.

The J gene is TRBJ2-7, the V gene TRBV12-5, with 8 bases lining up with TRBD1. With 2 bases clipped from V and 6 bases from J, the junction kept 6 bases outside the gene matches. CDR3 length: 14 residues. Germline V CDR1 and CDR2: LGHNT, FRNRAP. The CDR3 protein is CASGLPPDRGEQYF. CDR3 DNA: TGTGCTAGTGGTTTGCCCCCAGACAGGGGCGAGCAGTACTTC. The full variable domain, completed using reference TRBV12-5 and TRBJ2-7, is DARVTQTPRHKVTEMGQEVTMRCQPILGHNTVFWYRQTMMQGLELLAYFRNRAPLDDSGMPKDRFSAEMPDATLATLKIQPSEPRDSAVYFCASGLPPDRGEQYFGPGTRLTVT.

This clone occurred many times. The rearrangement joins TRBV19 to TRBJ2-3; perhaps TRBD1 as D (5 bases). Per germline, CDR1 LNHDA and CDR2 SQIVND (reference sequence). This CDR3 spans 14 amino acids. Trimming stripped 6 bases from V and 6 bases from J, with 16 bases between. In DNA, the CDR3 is TGTGCCAGTAGCATACTTCCAGGGTCCGATACGCAGTATTTT. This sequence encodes CASSILPGSDTQYF.

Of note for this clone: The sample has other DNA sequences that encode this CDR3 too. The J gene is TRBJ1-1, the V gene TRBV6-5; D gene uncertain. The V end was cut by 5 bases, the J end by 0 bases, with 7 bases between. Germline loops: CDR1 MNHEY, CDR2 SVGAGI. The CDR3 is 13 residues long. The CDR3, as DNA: TGTGCCAGCAGTCCGTACATGAACACTGAAGCTTTCTTT. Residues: CASSPYMNTEAFF.

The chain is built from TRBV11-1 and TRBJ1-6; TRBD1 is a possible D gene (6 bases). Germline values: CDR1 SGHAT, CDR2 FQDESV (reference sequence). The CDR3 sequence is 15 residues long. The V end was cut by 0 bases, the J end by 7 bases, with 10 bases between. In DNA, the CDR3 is TGTGCCAGCAGCTTAGCTCACGGACAGAATTCACCCCTCCACTTT. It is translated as CASSLAHGQNSPLHF.

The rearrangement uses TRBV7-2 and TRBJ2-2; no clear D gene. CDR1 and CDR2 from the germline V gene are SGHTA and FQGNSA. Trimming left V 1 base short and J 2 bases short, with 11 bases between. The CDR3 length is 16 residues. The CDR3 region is CASSLGLKLNTGELFF. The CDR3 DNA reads TGTGCCAGCAGCTTAGGACTGAAGCTTAACACCGGGGAGCTGTTTTTT.

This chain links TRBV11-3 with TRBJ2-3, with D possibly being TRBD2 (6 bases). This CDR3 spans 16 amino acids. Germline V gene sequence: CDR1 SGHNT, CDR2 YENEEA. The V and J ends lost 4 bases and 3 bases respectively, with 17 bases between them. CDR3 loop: CASSSSAAKGTDTQYF. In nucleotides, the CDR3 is TGTGCCAGCAGCTCTAGCGCCGCTAAGGGGACAGATACGCAGTATTTT.

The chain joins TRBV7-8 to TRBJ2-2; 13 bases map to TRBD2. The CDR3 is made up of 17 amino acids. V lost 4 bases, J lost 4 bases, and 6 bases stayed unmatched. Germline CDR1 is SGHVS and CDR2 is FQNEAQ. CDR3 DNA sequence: TGTGCCAGCAGCTATACTAGCGGGGGGGCCGGCACCGGGGAGCTGTTTTTT. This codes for CASSYTSGGAGTGELFF.

The DNA of the CDR3 is TGTGCCATCAGGGACCTAGCGGGCGTGGGAACGCAGTATTTT. It yields the protein CAIRDLAGVGTQYF. This chain links TRBV10-3 with TRBJ2-3; TRBD2 aligns across 8 bases. The CDR3 runs 14 residues. The V segment lost 6 bases and the J segment 9 bases; nucleotides outside the gene matches: 11. The germline CDR1 and CDR2 sequences are ENHRY and SYGVKD.

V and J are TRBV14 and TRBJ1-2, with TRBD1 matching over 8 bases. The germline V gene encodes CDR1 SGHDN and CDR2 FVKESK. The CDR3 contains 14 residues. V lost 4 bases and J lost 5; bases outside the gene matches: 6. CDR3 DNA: TGTGCCAGCAGCCCGGGACAGGCAAGATATGGCTACACCTTC. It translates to CASSPGQARYGYTF.

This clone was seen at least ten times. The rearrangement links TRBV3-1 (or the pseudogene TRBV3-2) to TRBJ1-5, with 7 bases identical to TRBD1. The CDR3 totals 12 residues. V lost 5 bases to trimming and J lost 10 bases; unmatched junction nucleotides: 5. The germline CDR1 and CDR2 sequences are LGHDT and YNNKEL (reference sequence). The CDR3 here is CASSSRTGPQHF. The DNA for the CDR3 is TGTGCCAGCAGCTCCCGGACAGGACCCCAGCATTTT.

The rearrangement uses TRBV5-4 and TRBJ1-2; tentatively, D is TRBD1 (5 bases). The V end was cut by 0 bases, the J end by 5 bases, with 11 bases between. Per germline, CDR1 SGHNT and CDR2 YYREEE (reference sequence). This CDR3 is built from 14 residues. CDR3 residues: CASSLGSREYGYTF. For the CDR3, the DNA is TGTGCCAGCAGCTTGGGGAGCAGGGAATATGGCTACACCTTC. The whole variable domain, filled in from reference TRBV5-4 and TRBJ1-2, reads ETGVTQSPTHLIKTRGQQVTLRCSSQSGHNTVSWYQQALGQGPQFIFQYYREEENGRGNFPPRFSGLQFPNYSSELNVNALELDDSALYLCASSLGSREYGYTFGSGTRLTVV.

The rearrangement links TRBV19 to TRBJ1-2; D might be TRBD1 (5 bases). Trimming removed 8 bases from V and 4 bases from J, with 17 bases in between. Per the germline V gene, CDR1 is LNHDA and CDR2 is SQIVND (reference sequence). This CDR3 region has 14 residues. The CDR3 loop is CASCRVEQGYGYTF. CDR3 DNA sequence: TGTGCCAGTTGCCGCGTTGAGCAGGGCTATGGCTACACCTTC.

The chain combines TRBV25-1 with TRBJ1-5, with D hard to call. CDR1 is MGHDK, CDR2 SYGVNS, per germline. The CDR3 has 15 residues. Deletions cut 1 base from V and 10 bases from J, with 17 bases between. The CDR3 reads CASSESRSNNPPQHF. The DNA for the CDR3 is TGTGCCAGCAGTGAATCTCGGAGTAATAATCCTCCCCAGCATTTT.

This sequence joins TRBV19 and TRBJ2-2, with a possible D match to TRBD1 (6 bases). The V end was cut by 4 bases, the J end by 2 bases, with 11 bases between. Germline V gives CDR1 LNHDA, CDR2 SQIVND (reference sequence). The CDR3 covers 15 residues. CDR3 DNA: TGTGCCAGTAGTACATGGACAGAAAACACCGGGGAGCTGTTTTTT. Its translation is CASSTWTENTGELFF.

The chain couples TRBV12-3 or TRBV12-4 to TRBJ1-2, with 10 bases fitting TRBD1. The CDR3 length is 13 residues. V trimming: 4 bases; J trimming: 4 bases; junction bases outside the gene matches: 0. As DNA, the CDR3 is TGTGCCAGCAGTTGGACAGGGGGCTATGGCTACACCTTC. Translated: CASSWTGGYGYTF.

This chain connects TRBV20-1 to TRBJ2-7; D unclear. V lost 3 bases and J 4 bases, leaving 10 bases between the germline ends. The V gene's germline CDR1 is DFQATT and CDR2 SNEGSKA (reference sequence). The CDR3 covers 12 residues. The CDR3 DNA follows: TGCAGTGCTAGTAAAAACATATACGAGCAGTACTTC. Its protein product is CSASKNIYEQYF.

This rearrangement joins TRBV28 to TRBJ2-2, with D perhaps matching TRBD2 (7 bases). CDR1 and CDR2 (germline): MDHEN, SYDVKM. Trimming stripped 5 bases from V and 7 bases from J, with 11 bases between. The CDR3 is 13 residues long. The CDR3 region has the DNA TGTGCCAGCAGTGGGGGGGCTGGCGGGGAGCTGTTTTTT. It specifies CASSGGAGGELFF.

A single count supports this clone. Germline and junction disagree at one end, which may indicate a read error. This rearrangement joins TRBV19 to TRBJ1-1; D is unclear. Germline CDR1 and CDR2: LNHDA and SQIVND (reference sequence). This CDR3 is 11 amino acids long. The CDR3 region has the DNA TGTGCCAGTAGTATCGGCGGGGTCTCACACTTT. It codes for CASSIGGVSHF.

CDR3 protein: CASSEEGAYNEQFF. Here the CDR3 DNA reads TGCGCCAGCAGTGAAGAGGGGGCGTACAATGAGCAGTTCTTC. The rearrangement uses TRBV10-1 and TRBJ2-1, with 7 nucleotides matching TRBD1. The CDR3 extends over 14 amino acids. The V and J ends lost 3 bases and 4 bases, in that order; junction bases with no gene match: 3. Germline lookup yields CDR1 WNHNN and CDR2 SYGVQD (reference sequence).

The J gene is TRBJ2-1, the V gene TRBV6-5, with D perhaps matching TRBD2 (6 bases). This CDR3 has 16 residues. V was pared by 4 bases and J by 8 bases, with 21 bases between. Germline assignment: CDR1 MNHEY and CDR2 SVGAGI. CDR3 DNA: TGTGCCAGCAGTTTCTGGGCGGAGGGGTCGAGGGATGAGCAGTTCTTC. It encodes CASSFWAEGSRDEQFF.

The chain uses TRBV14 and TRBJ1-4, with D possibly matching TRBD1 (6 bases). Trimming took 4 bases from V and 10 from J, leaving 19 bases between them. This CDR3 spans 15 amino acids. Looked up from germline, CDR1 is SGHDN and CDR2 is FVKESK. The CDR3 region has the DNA TGTGCCAGCAGCCTCCAGGCGGGGGCGAAGGGAAAACTGTTTTTT. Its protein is CASSLQAGAKGKLFF.

CDR3 amino acids: CASSLAPINSGNTIYF. Here the CDR3 DNA reads TGTGCCAGCAGCTTAGCTCCCATCAACTCTGGAAACACCATATATTTT. The chain is built from TRBV7-2 and TRBJ1-3; D gene ambiguous. CDR3 length equals 16 residues. The germline V gene encodes CDR1 SGHTA and CDR2 FQGNSA. V lost 0 bases and J 0 bases, leaving 9 bases between the germline ends.

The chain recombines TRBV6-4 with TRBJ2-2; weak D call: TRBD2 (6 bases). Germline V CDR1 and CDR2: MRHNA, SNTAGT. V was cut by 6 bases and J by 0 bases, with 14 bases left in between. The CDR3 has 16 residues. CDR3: CASRAELAANTGELFF. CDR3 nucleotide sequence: TGTGCCAGCAGAGCCGAACTAGCCGCGAACACCGGGGAGCTGTTTTTT.

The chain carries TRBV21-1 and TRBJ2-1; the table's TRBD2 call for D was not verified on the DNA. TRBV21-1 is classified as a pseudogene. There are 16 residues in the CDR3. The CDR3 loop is CASKAGGGGAGNEQFF. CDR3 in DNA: TGTGCCAGCAAAGCGGGGGGAGGGGGCGCGGGTAATGAGCAGTTCTTC.

Written as DNA, the CDR3 is TGTGCCAGCAGCCCAGTCCGATTCCAAGAGACCCAGTACTTC. Protein: CASSPVRFQETQYF. The chain employs TRBV7-7 and TRBJ2-5; D gene unclear. This CDR3 is built from 14 residues. Germline V lookup: CDR1 SSHAT, CDR2 FNYEAQ (reference sequence). Trimming shortened V by 5 bases and J by 1 base, and 11 bases separated the two germline ends.

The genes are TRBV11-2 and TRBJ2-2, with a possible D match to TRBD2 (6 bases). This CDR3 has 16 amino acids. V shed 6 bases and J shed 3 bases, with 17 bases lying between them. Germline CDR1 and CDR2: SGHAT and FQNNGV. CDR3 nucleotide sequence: TGTGCCAGCAGTTACAGGAGGGAGCCGGACACCGGGGAGCTGTTTTTT. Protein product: CASSYRREPDTGELFF.

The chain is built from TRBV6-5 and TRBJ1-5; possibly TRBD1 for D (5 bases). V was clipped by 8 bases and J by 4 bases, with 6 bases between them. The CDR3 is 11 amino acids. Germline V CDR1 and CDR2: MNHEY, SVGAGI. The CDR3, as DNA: TGTGCCAGCGGGGGGAATCAGCCCCAGCATTTT. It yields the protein CASGGNQPQHF.

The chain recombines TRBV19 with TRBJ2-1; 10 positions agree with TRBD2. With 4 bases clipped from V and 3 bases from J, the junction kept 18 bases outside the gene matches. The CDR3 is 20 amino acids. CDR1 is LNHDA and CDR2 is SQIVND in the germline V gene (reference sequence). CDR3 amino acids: CASSRAGSGRRSTGYNEQFF. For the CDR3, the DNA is TGTGCCAGTAGTAGGGCTGGTAGCGGGAGGAGGTCAACGGGCTACAATGAGCAGTTCTTC.

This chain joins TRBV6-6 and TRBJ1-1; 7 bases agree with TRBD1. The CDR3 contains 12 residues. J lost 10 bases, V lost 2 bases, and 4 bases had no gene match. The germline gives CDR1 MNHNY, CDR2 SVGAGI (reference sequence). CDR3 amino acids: CASSYGQAAAFF. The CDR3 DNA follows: TGTGCCAGCAGTTACGGACAGGCGGCAGCTTTCTTT.

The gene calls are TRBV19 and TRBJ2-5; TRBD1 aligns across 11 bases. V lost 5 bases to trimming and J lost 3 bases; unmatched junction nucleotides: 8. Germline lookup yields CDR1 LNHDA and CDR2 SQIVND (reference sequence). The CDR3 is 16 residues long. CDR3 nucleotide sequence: TGTGCCAGTAGTCGCAACCCGGGACAGGGGGAAGAGACCCAGTACTTC. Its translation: CASSRNPGQGEETQYF. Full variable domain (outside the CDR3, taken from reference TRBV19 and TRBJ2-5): DGGITQSPKYLFRKEGQNVTLSCEQNLNHDAMYWYRQDPGQGLRLIYYSQIVNDFQKGDIAEGYSVSREKKESFPLTVTSAQKNPTAFYLCASSRNPGQGEETQYFGPGTRLLVL.